This T cell receptor (beta chain) comes out of a study of OX40 agonist ivuxolimab in advanced cancers. Using immunoSEQ multiplex PCR, the repertoire was profiled, and TCRdb retains in-frame clones only, with some absent. This sample has about 69,000 clones, with 80% to 95% found just once. With regard to this clone: Other nucleotide sequences in the sample specify the same CDR3.

The CDR3 has 15 residues. J was trimmed by 0 bases and V by 6 bases; bases with no gene match: 3. Per germline, CDR1 MNHEY and CDR2 SVGAGI. V and J are TRBV6-5 and TRBJ2-1, with 9 nucleotides matching TRBD2. The specimen comprised CD4+ or CD8+ T cells sorted from blood, sampled in a trial of the OX40 agonist ivuxolimab. This clonotype originated in an adult with an advanced solid tumor such as melanoma, head and neck, liver or kidney cancer. CDR3 residues: CASRPTSGSYNEQFF. CDR3 DNA sequence: TGTGCCAGCAGACCGACTAGCGGCTCCTACAATGAGCAGTTCTTC.